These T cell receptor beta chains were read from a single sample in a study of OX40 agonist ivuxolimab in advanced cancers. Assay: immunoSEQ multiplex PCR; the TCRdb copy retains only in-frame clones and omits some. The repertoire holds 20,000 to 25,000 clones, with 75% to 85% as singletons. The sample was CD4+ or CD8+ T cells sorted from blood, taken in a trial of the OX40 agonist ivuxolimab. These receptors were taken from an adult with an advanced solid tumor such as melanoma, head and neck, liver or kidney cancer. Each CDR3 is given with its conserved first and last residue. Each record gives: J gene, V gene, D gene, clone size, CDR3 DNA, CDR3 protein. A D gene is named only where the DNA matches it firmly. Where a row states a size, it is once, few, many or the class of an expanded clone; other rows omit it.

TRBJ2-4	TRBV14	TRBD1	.	TGTGCCAGCAGCCAAGAACAGGGGGCAAACATTCAGTACTTC	CASSQEQGANIQYF
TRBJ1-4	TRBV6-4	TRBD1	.	TGTGCCAGCAGTGACAAGCCGACAGGGGACTTTGAAAAACTGTTTTTT	CASSDKPTGDFEKLFF
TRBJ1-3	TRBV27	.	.	TGTGCCAGCAATGAGAACACCATATATTTT	CASNENTIYF
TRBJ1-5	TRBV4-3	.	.	TGCGCCAGCAGCCAAGAGCCTCGAGGGAATCAGCCCCAGCATTTT	CASSQEPRGNQPQHF
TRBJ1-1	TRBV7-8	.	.	TGTGCCAGCAGCTTAGTTGGAGGGTTTGCGAACACTGAAGCTTTCTTT	CASSLVGGFANTEAFF
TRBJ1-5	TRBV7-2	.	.	TGTGCCAGCAGCCAACCAAGTCGGGGGGATAATCAGCCCCAGCATTTT	CASSQPSRGDNQPQHF
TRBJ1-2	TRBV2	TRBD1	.	TGTGCCAGCAGTGGGACAGGGGGGGTCTATGGCTACACCTTC	CASSGTGGVYGYTF
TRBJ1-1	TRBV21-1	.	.	TGTGCCAGCAGCGTAGAGGGCTCGGGGACTGAAGCTTTCTTT	CASSVEGSGTEAFF
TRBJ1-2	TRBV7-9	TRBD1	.	TGTGCCACCGGGGTTACAGGGGGGAACTATGGCTACACCTTC	CATGVTGGNYGYTF
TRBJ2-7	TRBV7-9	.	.	TGTGCCAAGGACACGGGCGCCTACGAGCAGTACTTC	CAKDTGAYEQYF
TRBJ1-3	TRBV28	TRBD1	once	TGTGCCAGCAGCATAACCGGGACAGCTGGAAACACCATATATTTT	CASSITGTAGNTIYF
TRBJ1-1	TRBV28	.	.	TGTGCCAGCAGTCCCCTCACTGAGCTTTCGGAAGCTTTCTTT	CASSPLTELSEAFF
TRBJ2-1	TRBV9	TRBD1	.	TGTGCCAGCAGCGGGGCAGGGGGAAGGCTCTACAATGAGCAGTTCTTC	CASSGAGGRLYNEQFF
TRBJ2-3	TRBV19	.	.	TGTGCCAGTAGTTGGGGATGGAGGGGCCGGGGAGATACGCAGTATTTT	CASSWGWRGRGDTQYF
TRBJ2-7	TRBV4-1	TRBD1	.	TGCGCCAGCAGCGGTGAGGGGGCGAGTTACGAGCAGTACTTC	CASSGEGASYEQYF
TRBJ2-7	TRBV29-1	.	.	TGCAGCGTTGTTCAGTTCTATGAGCAGTACTTC	CSVVQFYEQYF
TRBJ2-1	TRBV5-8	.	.	TGTGCCAGCGGAAATTCTATCTATGAGCAGTTCTTC	CASGNSIYEQFF
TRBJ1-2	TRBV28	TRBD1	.	TGTGCCAGCAGTACAGGGACAGGGGGCTCTAACTATGGCTACACCTTC	CASSTGTGGSNYGYTF
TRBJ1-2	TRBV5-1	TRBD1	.	TGCGCCAGCACCACAGGAGGGGGCGGAGGCTACACCTTC	CASTTGGGGGYTF
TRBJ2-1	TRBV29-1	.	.	TGCAGCGTTAGGCAGGGGGAGGATGAGCAGTTCTTC	CSVRQGEDEQFF
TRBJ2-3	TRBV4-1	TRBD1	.	TGCGCCAGCAGCCCGGGGGGACAGGGGGGCACAGATACGCAGTATTTT	CASSPGGQGGTDTQYF
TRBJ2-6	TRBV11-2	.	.	TGTGCCAGCAGCTTAATCAGGGGCCCGTTCTCTGGGGCCAACGTCCTGACTTTC	CASSLIRGPFSGANVLTF
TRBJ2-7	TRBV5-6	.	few	TGTGCCAGCAGCCCCCGGGACACCTACGAGCAGTACTTC	CASSPRDTYEQYF
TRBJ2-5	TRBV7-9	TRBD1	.	TGTGCGGGTCTGGGACAGGGGGCAAAGGAGACCCAGTACTTC	CAGLGQGAKETQYF
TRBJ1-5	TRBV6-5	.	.	TGTGCCAGCAGTCCCCCCGGGGTTCAGCCCCAGCATTTT	CASSPPGVQPQHF
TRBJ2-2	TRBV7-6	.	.	TGTGCCAGCAGCTTAGGAGGGGCCGGCACCGGGGAGCTGTTTTTT	CASSLGGAGTGELFF
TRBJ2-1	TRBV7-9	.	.	TGTGCCAGCAGCTTAGCGGGGCCTGGATACAATGAGCAGTTCTTC	CASSLAGPGYNEQFF
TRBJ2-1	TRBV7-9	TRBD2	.	TGTGCCAGCAGCTCCCTAGCGGGGGCCACCTACAATGAGCAGTTCTTC	CASSSLAGATYNEQFF
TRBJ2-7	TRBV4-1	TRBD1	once	TGCGCCAGCAGCCAGGGACAGGGGGGGACCTACGAGCAGTACTTC	CASSQGQGGTYEQYF
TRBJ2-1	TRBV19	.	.	TGTGCCAGTAGTATCTGGTCCTCCTACAATGAGCAGTTCTTC	CASSIWSSYNEQFF
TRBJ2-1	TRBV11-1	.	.	TGTGCCAGCAGCATAGTCCCGGGCAATGAGCAGTTCTTC	CASSIVPGNEQFF
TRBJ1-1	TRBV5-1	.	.	TGCGCCAGCAGCACCTTCGGGACACTGAACACTGAAGCTTTCTTT	CASSTFGTLNTEAFF
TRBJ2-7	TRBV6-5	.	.	TGTGCCAGCAGTTGGGGGAGCGAGCAGTACTTC	CASSWGSEQYF
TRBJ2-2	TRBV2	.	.	TGTGCCAGCACGGGGGGCGCCGGGGAGCTGTTTTTT	CASTGGAGELFF